The 28 T cell receptor beta chains in this list originate from one sample, sequenced in a study of blood T cell repertoires in COVID-19 (dated by TCRdb to the early 2020s). The library was produced with the immunoSEQ multiplex PCR assay. As stored in TCRdb, this immuneACCESS dataset retains in-frame rearrangements with V and J assigned. A fraction of the clones does not appear; measured against another copy, unresolved V genes explain less than half of the discrepancy, and the remainder lacks a known reason. The sample table records approximately 280,000 clones; 85% to 90% of these occur just once. The ten top clones hold 1.7% of the sample. What was sequenced was PBMCs or T cells enriched from blood (not recorded which). These receptors all come from a woman aged 18-35 years with acute COVID-19.

The genes are TRBV9 and TRBJ2-2; a possible D gene is TRBD2 (6 bases). The CDR3 is 16 amino acids. V was trimmed by 0 bases and J by 3 bases, leaving 12 bases between them. The V gene's germline CDR1 is SGDLS and CDR2 YYNGEE. CDR3 loop: CASSVGSSEYTGELFF. Here the CDR3 DNA reads TGTGCCAGCAGCGTAGGTTCTAGCGAGTACACCGGGGAGCTGTTTTTT. Full variable domain (outside the CDR3, taken from reference TRBV9 and TRBJ2-2): DSGVTQTPKHLITATGQRVTLRCSPRSGDLSVYWYQQSLDQGLQFLIQYYNGEERAKGNILERFSAQQFPDLHSELNLSSLELGDSALYFCASSVGSSEYTGELFFGEGSRLTVL.

This chain links TRBV20-1 with TRBJ2-7; 12 bases line up with TRBD2. J was trimmed by 4 bases and V by 8 bases; bases with no gene match: 9. Germline V gene lookup returns CDR1 DFQATT and CDR2 SNEGSKA (reference sequence). The length of the CDR3 is 14 residues. The CDR3 is CSTSASGRVYEQYF. CDR3 coding DNA: TGCAGTACCAGTGCTAGCGGGAGGGTTTACGAGCAGTACTTC.

V gene TRBV6-4 combines with J gene TRBJ2-3; 9 nucleotides line up with TRBD2. CDR1 is MRHNA, CDR2 SNTAGT, per germline. This CDR3 spans 17 amino acids. V lost 0 bases and J lost 2; bases outside the gene matches: 6. The CDR3: CASSDSASGTLTDTQYF. The CDR3 region has the DNA TGTGCCAGCAGTGACTCGGCTAGCGGGACTCTCACAGATACGCAGTATTTT.

The chain recombines TRBV6-5 with TRBJ2-3, with TRBD1 as a possible D gene (6 bases). The V and J ends lost 2 bases and 3 bases respectively, with 9 bases between them. Per germline, CDR1 MNHEY and CDR2 SVGAGI. The CDR3 covers 14 residues. CDR3 nucleotides: TGTGCCAGCAGTTACCAGGGGATGACAGATACGCAGTATTTT. This codes for CASSYQGMTDTQYF.

The chain joins TRBV11-3 to TRBJ2-1; 7 nucleotides align to TRBD2. The length of the CDR3 is 16 residues. V was clipped by 5 bases and J by 8 bases; unmatched bases: 15. The germline CDR1 and CDR2 sequences are SGHNT and YENEEA. The CDR3 reads CASSPQGQRGGDEQFF. CDR3 in DNA: TGTGCCAGCAGCCCTCAGGGCCAGCGGGGAGGCGATGAGCAGTTCTTC.

The J gene is TRBJ1-1, the V gene TRBV6-5; a weak D match, TRBD1 (5 bases). This CDR3 has 13 residues. In germline, CDR1 is MNHEY, CDR2 SVGAGI. The V end was cut by 8 bases, the J end by 7 bases, with 17 bases between. This CDR3 reads CASVDAGGDEAFF. Written as DNA, the CDR3 is TGTGCCAGCGTTGATGCCGGGGGAGATGAAGCTTTCTTT.

In DNA, the CDR3 is TGTGCCAGCAGCACTAGCGGGATTAGCTCCTACAATGAGCAGTTCTTC. This gives the protein CASSTSGISSYNEQFF. V gene TRBV14 combines with J gene TRBJ2-1; 10 nucleotides match TRBD2. The V gene end was trimmed by 5 bases and the J gene end by 0 bases; junction bases not matched to a gene: 4. The CDR3 has 16 residues. CDR1 and CDR2 (germline): SGHDN, FVKESK.

The CDR3 spells CASSSVGGGYTF. The CDR3, as DNA: TGCGCCAGCAGCTCTGTTGGGGGGGGCTACACCTTC. The gene calls are TRBV4-1 and TRBJ1-2, with D possibly TRBD1 on 5 matching bases. CDR1 is MGHRA and CDR2 is YSYEKL in the germline V gene. V dropped 5 bases and J dropped 8 bases, with 12 bases sitting between them. The CDR3 runs 12 residues.

The genes are TRBV2 and TRBJ1-4; TRBD1 matches at 7 bases. After removal of 6 bases from V and 2 bases from J, the junction contained 6 bases not matched to a gene. Germline values: CDR1 SNHLY, CDR2 FYNNEI. This CDR3 is 15 amino acids long. The CDR3 sequence: CASRVGQATNEKLFF. In nucleotides, the CDR3 is TGTGCCAGCAGGGTCGGACAGGCCACTAATGAAAAACTGTTTTTT. Looking up the rest from reference TRBV2 and TRBJ1-4 gives the full variable domain: EPEVTQTPSHQVTQMGQEVILRCVPISNHLYFYWYRQILGQKVEFLVSFYNNEISEKSEIFDDQFSVERPDGSNFTLKIRSTKLEDSAMYFCASRVGQATNEKLFFGSGTQLSVL.

J is TRBJ2-3 and V is TRBV11-2, with D perhaps matching TRBD2 (6 bases). Deletions cut 2 bases from V and 1 base from J, with 10 bases between. The CDR3 consists of 15 residues. The germline V gene encodes CDR1 SGHAT and CDR2 FQNNGV. The DNA of the CDR3 is TGTGCCAGCAGCTTAAGGCGGGACCGCACAGATACGCAGTATTTT. This encodes CASSLRRDRTDTQYF. The entire variable domain, with the rest obtained from reference TRBV11-2 and TRBJ2-3, is as follows: EAGVAQSPRYKIIEKRQSVAFWCNPISGHATLYWYQQILGQGPKLLIQFQNNGVVDDSQLPKDRFSAERLKGVDSTLKIQPAKLEDSAVYLCASSLRRDRTDTQYFGPGTRLTVL.

The CDR3: CASSSYSSSYNEQFF. The CDR3 nucleotides are TGTGCCAGCAGCTCCTACTCGAGCTCCTACAATGAGCAGTTCTTC. V and J are TRBV11-1 and TRBJ2-1; D unclear. V shed 4 bases and J shed 0 bases, with 10 bases lying between them. This CDR3 spans 15 amino acids. Germline values: CDR1 SGHAT, CDR2 FQDESV (reference sequence).

V is TRBV6-5 and J is TRBJ1-2; D possibly corresponds to TRBD1 (6 bases). The germline V and J ends were trimmed by 0 bases and 4 bases, with 15 bases remaining between them. The CDR3 runs 16 residues. CDR1 and CDR2 (germline): MNHEY, SVGAGI. CDR3 sequence reads: CASSYSRDIGGYGYTF. Here the CDR3 DNA reads TGTGCCAGCAGTTACTCCAGGGACATTGGGGGCTATGGCTACACCTTC.

The V and J genes are TRBV18 and TRBJ2-5, with D possibly matching TRBD2 (5 bases). Trimming removed 3 bases at V and 4 bases at J, with 6 bases between. Germline CDR1 reads KGHSH; CDR2 reads LQKENI. This CDR3 comprises 12 residues. The CDR3 protein is CASSPAGETQYF. The CDR3 coding sequence is TGTGCCAGCTCACCGGCGGGAGAGACCCAGTACTTC.

The chain links TRBV29-1 to TRBJ2-1; a possible D gene is TRBD1 (5 bases). V lost 6 bases and J 10 bases, leaving 22 bases between the germline ends. Germline CDR1 is SQVTM and CDR2 is ANQGSEA. This CDR3 spans 14 amino acids. CDR3 sequence (DNA): TGCAGCGTCCCAAAGTGGCAGGGTCTAGACGAGCAGTTCTTC. It is translated as CSVPKWQGLDEQFF.

This chain joins TRBV7-9 and TRBJ1-3, with D maybe TRBD1 (6 bases). CDR3 length: 15 amino acids. V was shortened by 3 bases and J by 5 bases, with 14 bases between the two germline ends. Looked up from germline, CDR1 is SEHNR and CDR2 is FQNEAQ (reference sequence). CDR3: CASSFLGQGRNTIYF. The CDR3, as DNA: TGTGCCAGCAGCTTTTTGGGCCAGGGGAGAAACACCATATATTTT.

The chain combines TRBV6-1 with TRBJ2-7; 9 bases map to TRBD2. Germline CDR1 is MNHNS and CDR2 is SASEGT. The CDR3 is 19 residues long. V dropped 4 bases and J dropped 6; count of bases not matched to a gene: 22. The CDR3 reads CASSVFWGSGSSGGVEQYF. As DNA, the CDR3 is TGTGCCAGCAGTGTTTTCTGGGGTAGCGGGAGTTCCGGGGGGGTCGAGCAGTACTTC.

The chain couples TRBV21-1 to TRBJ2-7; the table's D call TRBD2 went unverified against the DNA. TRBV21-1 is reported as a pseudogene. CDR3 length: 19 residues. CDR3 loop: CASSKEGLAGGPPPYEQYF. The CDR3 DNA reads TGTGCCAGCAGCAAAGAGGGGCTAGCGGGAGGGCCGCCCCCTTACGAGCAGTACTTC.

This clone was counted between two and nine times. V is TRBV5-5 and J is TRBJ2-3; 11 bases match TRBD2. Per the germline V gene, CDR1 is SGHKS and CDR2 is YYEKEE (reference sequence). Trimming removed 0 bases from V and 6 bases from J; junction bases left unmatched: 6. This CDR3 spans 16 amino acids. The CDR3 is CASSLALAGGPDTQYF. DNA for the CDR3: TGTGCCAGCAGCTTGGCGTTAGCGGGAGGGCCGGATACGCAGTATTTT.

The chain recombines TRBV28 with TRBJ1-2, with 7 bases fitting TRBD1. The J segment lost 3 bases and the V segment lost 4 bases, leaving 8 bases of the junction unmatched. The CDR3 is 15 amino acids. Germline values: CDR1 MDHEN, CDR2 SYDVKM. CDR3 in DNA: TGTGCCAGCAGTTCCCCTACCGGGACAGACTATGGCTACACCTTC. It translates to CASSSPTGTDYGYTF.

CDR3 DNA sequence: TGTGCCAGCTCACCTCGACAGGATAATGAAAAACTGTTTTTT. Its protein is CASSPRQDNEKLFF. The chain employs TRBV18 and TRBJ1-4, with a possible D match to TRBD1 (6 bases). The CDR3 length is 14 residues. Looked up from germline, CDR1 is KGHSH and CDR2 is LQKENI. Trimming stripped 3 bases from V and 4 bases from J, with 9 bases between. Drawing the rest from reference TRBV18 and TRBJ1-4, the complete variable domain is NAGVMQNPRHLVRRRGQEARLRCSPMKGHSHVYWYRQLPEEGLKFMVYLQKENIIDESGMPKERFSAEFPKEGPSILRIQQVVRGDSAAYFCASSPRQDNEKLFFGSGTQLSVL.

As DNA, the CDR3 is TGCGCCAGCAGCTTCGGACAGGGTTATGGCTACACCTTC. This gives the protein CASSFGQGYGYTF. This chain connects TRBV5-1 to TRBJ1-2; 8 nucleotides align to TRBD1. The J segment lost 5 bases and the V segment lost 2 bases, leaving 2 bases of the junction unmatched. From germline, CDR1 is SGHRS and CDR2 YFSETQ. This CDR3 has 13 amino acids.

The genes are TRBV6-5 and TRBJ1-1, with TRBD1 matching over 11 bases. The CDR3 runs to 14 residues. J was trimmed by 4 bases and V by 6 bases; bases with no gene match: 4. Germline V gene lookup returns CDR1 MNHEY and CDR2 SVGAGI. As DNA, the CDR3 is TGTGCCAGCAGCTCGGACAGGGGGCCCACTGAAGCTTTCTTT. Amino acids: CASSSDRGPTEAFF.

The genes are TRBV5-1 and TRBJ1-1, with D tentatively TRBD1 (6 bases). This CDR3 is 16 amino acids long. V gave up 0 bases and J gave up 0 bases, with 12 bases separating them. Germline CDR1 is SGHRS and CDR2 is YFSETQ. CDR3 sequence (DNA): TGCGCCAGCAGCTTGGACAGGGCCCTCATGAACACTGAAGCTTTCTTT. This gives the protein CASSLDRALMNTEAFF.

DNA for the CDR3: TGTGCCAGCAGCGGACATCCACTGCTAGCGGGCACAGATACGCAGTATTTT. The encoded protein is CASSGHPLLAGTDTQYF. The chain uses TRBV5-6 and TRBJ2-3; 7 bases map to TRBD2. Germline loops: CDR1 SGHDT, CDR2 YYEEEE. The trim removed 4 bases at V and 1 base at J, leaving 12 bases unmatched. This CDR3 has 17 residues. Filled out from reference TRBV5-6 and TRBJ2-3, the complete variable domain reads DAGVTQSPTHLIKTRGQQVTLRCSPKSGHDTVSWYQQALGQGPQFIFQYYEEEERQRGNFPDRFSGHQFPNYSSELNVNALLLGDSALYLCASSGHPLLAGTDTQYFGPGTRLTVL.

This chain uses TRBV28 with TRBJ1-6, with a weak D call TRBD1 (6 bases). Between the trimmed V and J ends, which lost 7 bases and 1 base, there was a span of 17 bases. Germline lookup yields CDR1 MDHEN and CDR2 SYDVKM. This CDR3 region has 17 residues. The CDR3 reads CASISGASGSYNSPLHF. The DNA of the CDR3 is TGTGCCAGCATATCAGGGGCATCGGGTTCCTATAATTCACCCCTCCACTTT. Full variable domain (rest looked up from reference TRBV28 and TRBJ1-6): DVKVTQSSRYLVKRTGEKVFLECVQDMDHENMFWYRQDPGLGLRLIYFSYDVKMKEKGDIPEGYSVSREKKERFSLILESASTNQTSMYLCASISGASGSYNSPLHFGNGTRLTVT.

The chain is built from TRBV2 and TRBJ2-1; a weak D match, TRBD2 (5 bases). V shed 7 bases and J shed 6 bases, with 19 bases lying between them. The CDR3 contains 15 residues. The germline gives CDR1 SNHLY, CDR2 FYNNEI. Here the CDR3 reads CASTRLREITNEQFF. The DNA of the CDR3 is TGTGCCAGCACCCGCCTGAGGGAGATCACCAATGAGCAGTTCTTC.

J is TRBJ1-2 and V is TRBV7-9, with TRBD1 identical over 7 bases. This CDR3 has 14 amino acids. The trim removed 5 bases at V and 5 bases at J, leaving 8 bases unmatched. CDR1 and CDR2 from the germline V gene are SEHNR and FQNEAQ (reference sequence). CDR3 region: CASSNQDRDYGYTF. CDR3 DNA: TGTGCCAGCAGCAACCAAGACAGGGATTATGGCTACACCTTC.

This clone was seen more than once but under ten times. This chain connects TRBV7-6 to TRBJ2-1, with unresolved D. CDR1 SGHVS and CDR2 FNYEAQ come from the germline V gene. V was cut by 6 bases and J by 3 bases, with 9 bases left in between. The CDR3 sequence is 13 residues long. CDR3 region: CASRAINYNEQFF. The CDR3 DNA sequence: TGTGCCAGCAGAGCCATAAACTACAATGAGCAGTTCTTC.